Listed below are T cell receptor beta chains from one sample, sequenced in a study of cytomegalovirus exposure and HLA in healthy donors. Clones were read by immunoSEQ multiplex PCR, and TCRdb kept only the in-frame ones, dropping some. The sample contains around 160,000 clones, more than 70% of which appear only once. Specimen: PBMCs. Receptors were obtained from a man aged 18-30 years in good health and CMV-seronegative. CDR3s include the opening cysteine and the closing phenylalanine or tryptophan. Each record gives: clone size, D gene, J gene, V gene, CDR3 DNA, CDR3 protein. D genes are given only for firm matches. Size is stated for part of the rows, as once, few or many counts, or as a class when the clone is expanded.

-,-,TRBJ1-1,TRBV28,TGTGCCAGCAGTACCTTCAGGTCAACAAACACTGAAGCTTTCTTT,CASSTFRSTNTEAFF
-,TRBD1,TRBJ1-1,TRBV5-1,TGCGCCAGCAGCTCCACAGGGGTATATGGAGACACTGAAGCTTTCTTT,CASSSTGVYGDTEAFF
-,TRBD1,TRBJ2-5,TRBV5-1,TGCGCCAGCAGCGATGGGGACAGACAAGAGACCCAGTACTTC,CASSDGDRQETQYF
few,TRBD1,TRBJ1-1,TRBV7-2,TGTGCCAGCAGCTTTCGACAGGGGGCAGGAGCTTTCTTT,CASSFRQGAGAFF
-,TRBD1,TRBJ1-5,TRBV27,TGTGCCAGCAGTTTATCCCAGGGGGGCGGACAGCCCCAGCATTTT,CASSLSQGGGQPQHF
-,TRBD2,TRBJ2-3,TRBV27,TGTGCCAGCAGTTTGAAGAGCGGGGGGGCGGATACGCAGTATTTT,CASSLKSGGADTQYF
-,-,TRBJ2-5,TRBV10-3,TGTGCCATCAGTCCTGGACAGAGCCAAGAGACCCAGTACTTC,CAISPGQSQETQYF
-,TRBD2,TRBJ2-1,TRBV11-3,TGTGCCAGCAGCAAATCTAGCGGACATGAGGCGTTCTTC,CASSKSSGHEAFF
once,TRBD2,TRBJ2-3,TRBV10-3,TGTGCCATAGGACTAGCGGAACCAGATACGCAGTATTTT,CAIGLAEPDTQYF
-,TRBD2,TRBJ2-1,TRBV28,TGTGCCAGCAGTTCCCTCCTAGCGGGAGTTTGGGGCAATGAGCAGTTCTTC,CASSSLLAGVWGNEQFF
-,TRBD1,TRBJ2-7,TRBV6-1,TGTGCCAGCAGTGAAGGACAGGGGGCGTTGTACTTC,CASSEGQGALYF
-,-,TRBJ1-5,TRBV6-1,TGTGCCAGCAGTGCCCCCGGGACAACCAATCAGCCCCAGCATTTT,CASSAPGTTNQPQHF